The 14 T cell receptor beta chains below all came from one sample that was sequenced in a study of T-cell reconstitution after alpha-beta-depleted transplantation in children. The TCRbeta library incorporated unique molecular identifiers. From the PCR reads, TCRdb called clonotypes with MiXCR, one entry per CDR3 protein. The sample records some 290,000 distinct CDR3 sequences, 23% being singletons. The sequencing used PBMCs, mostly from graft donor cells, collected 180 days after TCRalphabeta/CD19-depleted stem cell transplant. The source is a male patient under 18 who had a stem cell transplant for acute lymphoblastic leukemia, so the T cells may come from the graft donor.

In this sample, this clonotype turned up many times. CDR3 amino acids: CASSYVAGRSNEQFF. CDR3 DNA sequence: TGTGCCAGCAGTTACGTCGCGGGACGGTCTAATGAGCAGTTCTTC. The rearrangement uses TRBV6-5 and TRBJ2-1; a possible D gene is TRBD2 (6 bases). V was trimmed by 2 bases and J by 7 bases, leaving 15 bases between them. The CDR3 is 15 residues long. Per germline, CDR1 MNHEY and CDR2 SVGAGI.

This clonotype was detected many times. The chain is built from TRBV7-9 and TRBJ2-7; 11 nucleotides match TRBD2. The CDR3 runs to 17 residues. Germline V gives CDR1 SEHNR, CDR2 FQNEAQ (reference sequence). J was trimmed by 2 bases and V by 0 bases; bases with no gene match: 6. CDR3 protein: CASSLATSGTLAYEQYF. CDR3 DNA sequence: TGTGCCAGCAGCTTAGCGACTAGCGGGACTCTGGCCTACGAGCAGTACTTC.

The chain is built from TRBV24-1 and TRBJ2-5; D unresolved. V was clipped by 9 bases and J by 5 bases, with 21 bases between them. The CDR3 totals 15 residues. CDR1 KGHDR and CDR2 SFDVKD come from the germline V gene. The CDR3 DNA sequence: TGTGCCACCTCTACGTCGGCGGCAGGTGGGGAGACCCAGTACTTC. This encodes CATSTSAAGGETQYF.

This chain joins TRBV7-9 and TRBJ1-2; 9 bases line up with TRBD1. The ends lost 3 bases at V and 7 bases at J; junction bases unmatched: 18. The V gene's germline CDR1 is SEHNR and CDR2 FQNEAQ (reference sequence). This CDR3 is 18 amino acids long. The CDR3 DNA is TGTGCCAGCAGCTTCCCGAGATGGGACAGGGCGCTTGTGGGTGGCTACACCTTC. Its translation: CASSFPRWDRALVGGYTF.

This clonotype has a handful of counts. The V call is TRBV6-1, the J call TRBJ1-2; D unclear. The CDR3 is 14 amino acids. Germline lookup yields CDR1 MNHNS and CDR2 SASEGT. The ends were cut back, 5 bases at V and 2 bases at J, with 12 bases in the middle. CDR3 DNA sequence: TGTGCCAGCAGTACCCGGAAGGCCAACTATGGCTACACCTTC. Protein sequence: CASSTRKANYGYTF.

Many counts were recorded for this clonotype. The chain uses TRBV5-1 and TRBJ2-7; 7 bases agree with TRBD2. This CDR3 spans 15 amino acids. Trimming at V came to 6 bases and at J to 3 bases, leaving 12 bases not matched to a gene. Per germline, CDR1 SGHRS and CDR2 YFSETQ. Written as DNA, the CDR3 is TGCGCCAGCAACAGCGGGGCCCGGGAGTTCTACGAGCAGTACTTC. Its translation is CASNSGAREFYEQYF.

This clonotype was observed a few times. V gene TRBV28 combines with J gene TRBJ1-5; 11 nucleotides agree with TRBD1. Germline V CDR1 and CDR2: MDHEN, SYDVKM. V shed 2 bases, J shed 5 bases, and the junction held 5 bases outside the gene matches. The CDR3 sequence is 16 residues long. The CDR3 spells CASSLLGQGAYQPQHF. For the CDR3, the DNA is TGTGCCAGCAGTTTACTCGGACAGGGGGCTTATCAGCCCCAGCATTTT.

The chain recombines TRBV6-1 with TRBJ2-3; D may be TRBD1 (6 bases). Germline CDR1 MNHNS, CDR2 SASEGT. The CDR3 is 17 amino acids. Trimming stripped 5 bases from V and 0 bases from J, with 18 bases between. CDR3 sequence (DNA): TGTGCCAGCAGTAGCAGGGTCAGGGGTTTGAGCACAGATACGCAGTATTTT. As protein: CASSSRVRGLSTDTQYF.

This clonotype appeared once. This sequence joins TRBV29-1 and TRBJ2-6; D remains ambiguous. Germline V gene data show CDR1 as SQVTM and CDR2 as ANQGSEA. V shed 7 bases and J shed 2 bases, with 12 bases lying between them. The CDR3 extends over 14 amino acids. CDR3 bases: TGCAGCGCGATCGGATGGGCTGGGGCCAACGTCCTGACTTTC. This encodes CSAIGWAGANVLTF. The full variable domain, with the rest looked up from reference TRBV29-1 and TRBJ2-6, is SAVISQKPSRDICQRGTSLTIQCQVDSQVTMMFWYRQQPGQSLTLIATANQGSEATYESGFVIDKFPISRPNLTFSTLTVSNMSPEDSSIYLCSAIGWAGANVLTFGAGSRLTVL.

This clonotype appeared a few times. Here the CDR3 DNA reads TGTGCCAGCAGTTACGCCGGGGGCCCCTATAATTCACCCCTCCACTTT. It specifies CASSYAGGPYNSPLHF. V and J are TRBV6-5 and TRBJ1-6; maybe TRBD1 (6 bases). CDR1 is MNHEY, CDR2 SVGAGI, per germline. The CDR3 length is 16 residues. V lost 2 bases and J lost 2, with 10 bases in between.

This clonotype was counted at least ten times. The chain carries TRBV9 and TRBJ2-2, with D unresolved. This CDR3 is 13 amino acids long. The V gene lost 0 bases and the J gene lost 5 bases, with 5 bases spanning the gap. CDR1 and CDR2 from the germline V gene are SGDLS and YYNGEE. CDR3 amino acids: CASSVVGTGELFF. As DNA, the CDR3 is TGTGCCAGCAGCGTAGTTGGGACCGGGGAGCTGTTTTTT.

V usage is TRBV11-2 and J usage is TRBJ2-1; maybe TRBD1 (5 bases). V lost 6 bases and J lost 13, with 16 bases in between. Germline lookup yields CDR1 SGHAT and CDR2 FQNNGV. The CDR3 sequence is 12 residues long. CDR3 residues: CASRDDRLFQFF. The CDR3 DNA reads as TGTGCCAGCAGAGACGACAGATTATTTCAGTTCTTC.

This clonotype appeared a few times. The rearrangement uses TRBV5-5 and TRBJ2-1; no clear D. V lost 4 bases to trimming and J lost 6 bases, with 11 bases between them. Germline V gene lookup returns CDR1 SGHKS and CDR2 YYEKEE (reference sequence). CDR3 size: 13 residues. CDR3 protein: CASSLSLGNEQFF. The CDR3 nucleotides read TGTGCCAGCAGCCTGTCTTTAGGCAATGAGCAGTTCTTC. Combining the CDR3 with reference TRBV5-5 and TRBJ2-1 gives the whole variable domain DAGVTQSPTHLIKTRGQQVTLRCSPISGHKSVSWYQQVLGQGPQFIFQYYEKEERGRGNFPDRFSARQFPNYSSELNVNALLLGDSALYLCASSLSLGNEQFFGPGTRLTVL.

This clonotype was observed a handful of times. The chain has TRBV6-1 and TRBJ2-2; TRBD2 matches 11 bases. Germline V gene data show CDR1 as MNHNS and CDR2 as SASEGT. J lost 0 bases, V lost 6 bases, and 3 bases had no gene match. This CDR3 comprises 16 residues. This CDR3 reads CASSPGLAANTGELFF. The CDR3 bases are TGTGCCAGCAGCCCGGGACTAGCGGCGAACACCGGGGAGCTGTTTTTT.